What follows are 13 T cell receptor beta chains derived from one specimen sequenced in a study of blood T cells in healthy people across ages. A second PCR of 7 to 11 cycles used a sample-barcoded 5' primer and a J-beta primer mix. MiXCR, applied by TCRdb to the 5' RACE reads, yields one record per CDR3 protein. Among 750,000 or so distinct CDR3 sequences listed, approximately 25% were seen once. The data were also submitted as part of a second study, on T cells of mothers and their children.

Sequenced input: blood. The receptors stem from a boy aged 5-17 years in good health.

This clonotype was seen more than once but under ten times. V is TRBV5-1 and J is TRBJ2-5; D uncertain. Trimming cost V 0 bases and J 3 bases, with 12 bases left between them. The V gene's germline CDR1 is SGHRS and CDR2 YFSETQ. This CDR3 has 15 residues. DNA for the CDR3: TGCGCCAGCAGCTTGGTGGGTGAGCCCGAAGAGACCCAGTACTTC. Translation: CASSLVGEPEETQYF.

This clonotype was counted between two and nine times. The J gene is TRBJ2-3, the V gene TRBV3-1, with 10 bases lining up with TRBD2. The CDR3 loop spans 16 amino acids. CDR1 LGHDT and CDR2 YNNKEL come from the germline V gene (reference sequence). Trimming took 5 bases from V and 4 from J; bases not matched to a gene: 9. The CDR3: CASSSRNSGGSDTQYF. The CDR3 nucleotides are TGTGCCAGCAGCTCCCGTAATAGCGGGGGGTCAGATACGCAGTATTTT.

There are a few counts of this clonotype. This chain uses TRBV12-5 with TRBJ2-7; D unclear. The germline gives CDR1 LGHNT, CDR2 FRNRAP. The V end lost 3 bases, the J end lost 4 bases, and 4 bases lay between the germline ends. The CDR3 spans 11 residues. CDR3 DNA sequence: TGTGCTAGTGGTTTCGGGTACGAGCAGTACTTC. Translated: CASGFGYEQYF.

The chain joins TRBV4-3 to TRBJ2-5, with TRBD1 matching over 11 bases. CDR1 is LGHNA and CDR2 is YSLEER in the germline V gene. V dropped 4 bases and J dropped 4; count of bases not matched to a gene: 11. CDR3 length: 17 amino acids. CDR3 in amino acids: CASSPARTGGARETQYF. In DNA, the CDR3 is TGCGCCAGCAGCCCAGCCAGGACAGGGGGCGCGAGAGAGACCCAGTACTTC.

This CDR3 reads CASSPGPQGTQYF. The DNA for the CDR3 is TGTGCCAGCAGCCCCGGCCCCCAGGGGACCCAGTACTTC. The J gene is TRBJ2-5, the V gene TRBV28; D may be TRBD1 (5 bases). The CDR3 totals 13 residues. CDR1 MDHEN and CDR2 SYDVKM come from the germline V gene. Deletions cut 6 bases from V and 7 bases from J, with 15 bases between.

The gene calls are TRBV6-6 and TRBJ1-5; a weak D match, TRBD1 (6 bases). The CDR3 loop spans 16 amino acids. V was shortened by 2 bases and J by 6 bases, with 17 bases between the two germline ends. Germline CDR1 reads MNHNY; CDR2 reads SVGAGI (reference sequence). As DNA, the CDR3 is TGTGCCAGCAGTTACGATGGGGGCCGCTTCGGTCAGCCCCAGCATTTT. This sequence encodes CASSYDGGRFGQPQHF.

The CDR3 loop reads CAWDFYLSETQYF. The DNA for the CDR3 is TGTGCGTGGGACTTTTATTTGTCAGAGACCCAGTACTTC. V is TRBV2 and J is TRBJ2-5, with D perhaps TRBD2 (6 bases). This CDR3 spans 13 amino acids. CDR1 is SNHLY and CDR2 is FYNNEI in the germline V gene.

The chain links TRBV24-1 to TRBJ2-3; 12 bases are a match to TRBD1. CDR1 and CDR2 from the germline V gene are KGHDR and SFDVKD. This CDR3 is built from 18 residues. Trimming removed 4 bases from V and 6 bases from J; junction bases left unmatched: 13. The CDR3 sequence: CATSDRPGQGAPVDTQYF. CDR3 in DNA: TGTGCCACCAGTGACCGTCCGGGACAGGGGGCGCCGGTGGATACGCAGTATTTT.

This chain joins TRBV7-2 and TRBJ2-3, with D unclear. The CDR3 is made up of 16 amino acids. Trimming left V 1 base short and J 3 bases short, with 14 bases between. The germline V gene encodes CDR1 SGHTA and CDR2 FQGNSA. The CDR3 sequence: CASSLVPASMTDTQYF. In nucleotides, the CDR3 is TGTGCCAGCAGCTTAGTACCGGCATCCATGACAGATACGCAGTATTTT. Filled out from reference TRBV7-2 and TRBJ2-3, the complete variable domain reads GAGVSQSPSNKVTEKGKDVELRCDPISGHTALYWYRQSLGQGLEFLIYFQGNSAPDKSGLPSDRFSAERTGGSVSTLTIQRTQQEDSAVYLCASSLVPASMTDTQYFGPGTRLTVL.

This clonotype appeared a few times. The rearrangement joins TRBV6-2 or TRBV6-3 to TRBJ2-2; D not certain. CDR1 and CDR2 from the germline V gene are MNHEY and SVGEGT. CDR3 length equals 18 residues. Deletions cut 6 bases from V and 2 bases from J, with 22 bases between. The CDR3 region has the DNA TGTGCCAGCAGCAGCTTCGCGAAGAAAGGGTCTAACACCGGGGAGCTGTTTTTT. Translation: CASSSFAKKGSNTGELFF.

The chain combines TRBV29-1 with TRBJ2-1; tentative D call: TRBD2 (6 bases). This CDR3 contains 14 residues. Germline V gene data show CDR1 as SQVTM and CDR2 as ANQGSEA. V shed 2 bases and J shed 6 bases, with 14 bases lying between them. The CDR3 loop is CSVEKGLAVNEQFF. Here the CDR3 DNA reads TGCAGCGTTGAAAAGGGGTTAGCGGTCAATGAGCAGTTCTTC.

This clonotype was counted a few times. This rearrangement joins TRBV15 to TRBJ2-3; weak D call: TRBD2 (6 bases). V was trimmed by 8 bases and J by 9 bases, leaving 12 bases between them. This CDR3 comprises 11 residues. Germline CDR1 is LNHNV and CDR2 is YYDKDF (reference sequence). The CDR3 DNA follows: TGTGCCACCTTATTCCGGGAGACGCAGTATTTT. Protein sequence: CATLFRETQYF.

J is TRBJ1-4 and V is TRBV5-5, with a possible D match to TRBD1 (5 bases). V lost 0 bases to trimming and J lost 3 bases, with 18 bases between them. Germline CDR1 is SGHKS and CDR2 is YYEKEE (reference sequence). The CDR3 has 18 amino acids. CDR3 sequence (DNA): TGTGCCAGCAGCTTGGCCAGAGGGGTGCTGGCGGCTAATGAAAAACTGTTTTTT. Protein sequence: CASSLARGVLAANEKLFF.